Below, one T cell receptor (beta chain) is given with its context. Germline V gives CDR1 SGHRS, CDR2 YFSETQ. This CDR3 is 15 amino acids long. J lost 5 bases, V lost 4 bases, and 8 bases had no gene match. A second roughly 7 to 12 cycle PCR used barcoded and J-beta primers. TCRdb passed the 5' RACE reads through MiXCR, listing each CDR3 protein once. Here the sample spans more than 650,000 distinct CDR3 sequences, 22% being singletons. These data originate in a study of blood T cells in healthy people across ages. The chain carries TRBV5-1 and TRBJ2-4; 8 bases are shared with TRBD2. The receptor was isolated from a man aged 65-85 years in good health. Material: blood. The CDR3 DNA follows: TGCGCCAGCAGCACCGTTAGCGGGGTAGAAAACATTCAGTACTTC. Translation gives CASSTVSGVENIQYF.